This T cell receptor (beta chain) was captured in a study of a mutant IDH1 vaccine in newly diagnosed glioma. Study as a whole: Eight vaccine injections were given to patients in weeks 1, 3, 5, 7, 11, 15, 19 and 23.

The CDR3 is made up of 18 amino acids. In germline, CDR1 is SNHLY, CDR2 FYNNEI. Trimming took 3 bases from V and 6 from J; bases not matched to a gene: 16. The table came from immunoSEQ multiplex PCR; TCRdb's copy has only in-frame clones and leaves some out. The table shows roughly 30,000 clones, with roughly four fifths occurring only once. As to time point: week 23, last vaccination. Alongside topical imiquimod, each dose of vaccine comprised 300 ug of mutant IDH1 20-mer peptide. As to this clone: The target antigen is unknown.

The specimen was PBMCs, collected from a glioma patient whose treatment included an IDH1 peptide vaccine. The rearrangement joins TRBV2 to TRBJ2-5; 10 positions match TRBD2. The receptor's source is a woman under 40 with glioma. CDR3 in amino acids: CASSEEASGGRNVKTQYF. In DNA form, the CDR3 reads TGTGCCAGCAGTGAGGAGGCTAGCGGGGGCCGGAATGTCAAGACCCAGTACTTC.